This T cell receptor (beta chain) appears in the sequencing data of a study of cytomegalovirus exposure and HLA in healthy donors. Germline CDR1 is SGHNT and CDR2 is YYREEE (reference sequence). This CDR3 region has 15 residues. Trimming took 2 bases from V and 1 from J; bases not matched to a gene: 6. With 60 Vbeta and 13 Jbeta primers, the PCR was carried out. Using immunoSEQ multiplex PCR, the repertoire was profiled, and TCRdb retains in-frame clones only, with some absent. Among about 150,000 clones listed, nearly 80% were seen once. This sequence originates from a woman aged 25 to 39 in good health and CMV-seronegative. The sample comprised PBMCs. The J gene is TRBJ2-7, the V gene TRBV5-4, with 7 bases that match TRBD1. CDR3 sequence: CASSFAGTESYEQYF. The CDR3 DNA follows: TGTGCCAGCAGCTTCGCCGGGACAGAGTCCTACGAGCAGTACTTC.